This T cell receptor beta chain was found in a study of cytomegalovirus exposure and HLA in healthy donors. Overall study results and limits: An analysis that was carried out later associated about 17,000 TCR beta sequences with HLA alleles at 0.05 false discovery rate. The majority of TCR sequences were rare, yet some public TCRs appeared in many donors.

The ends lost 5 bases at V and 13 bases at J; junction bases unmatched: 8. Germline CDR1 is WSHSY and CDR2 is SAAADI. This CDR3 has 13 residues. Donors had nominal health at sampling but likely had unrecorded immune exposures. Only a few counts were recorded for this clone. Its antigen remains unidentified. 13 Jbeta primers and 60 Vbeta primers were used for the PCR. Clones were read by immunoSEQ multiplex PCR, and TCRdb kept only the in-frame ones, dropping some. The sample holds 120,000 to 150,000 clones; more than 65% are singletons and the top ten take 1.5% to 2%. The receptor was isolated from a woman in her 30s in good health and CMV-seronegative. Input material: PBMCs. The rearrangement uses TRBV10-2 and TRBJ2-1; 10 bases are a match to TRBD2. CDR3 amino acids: CASSSRAGGRQFF. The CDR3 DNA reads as TGCGCCAGCAGTTCCCGAGCGGGAGGGCGACAGTTCTTC.